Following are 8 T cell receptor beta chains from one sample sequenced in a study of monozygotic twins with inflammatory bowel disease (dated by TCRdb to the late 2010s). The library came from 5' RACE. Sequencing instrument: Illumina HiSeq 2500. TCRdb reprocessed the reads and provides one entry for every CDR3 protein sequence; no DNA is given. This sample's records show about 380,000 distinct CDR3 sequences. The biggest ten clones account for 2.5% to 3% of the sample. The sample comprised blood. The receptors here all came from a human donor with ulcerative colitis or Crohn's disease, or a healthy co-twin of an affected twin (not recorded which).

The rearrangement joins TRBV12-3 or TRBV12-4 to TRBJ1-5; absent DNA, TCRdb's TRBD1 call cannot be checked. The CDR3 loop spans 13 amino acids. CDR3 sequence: CASSKGAGQPQHF.

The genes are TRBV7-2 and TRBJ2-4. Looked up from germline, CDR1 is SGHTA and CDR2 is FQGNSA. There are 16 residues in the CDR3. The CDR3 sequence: CASSLGRTLAKNIQYF.

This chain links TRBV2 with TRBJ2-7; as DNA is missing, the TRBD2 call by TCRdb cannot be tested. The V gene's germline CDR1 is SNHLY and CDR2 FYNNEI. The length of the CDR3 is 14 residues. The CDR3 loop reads CAEGSTSGVGEQYF.

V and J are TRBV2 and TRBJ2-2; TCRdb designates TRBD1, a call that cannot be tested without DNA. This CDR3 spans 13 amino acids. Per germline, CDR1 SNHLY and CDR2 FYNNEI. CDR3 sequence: CASTTVNTGELFF.

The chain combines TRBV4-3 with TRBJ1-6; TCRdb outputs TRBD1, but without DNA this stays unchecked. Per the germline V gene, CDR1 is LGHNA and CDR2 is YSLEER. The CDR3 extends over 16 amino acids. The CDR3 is CASSQERGAMNSPLHF.

The CDR3 sequence: CASSYKGSYEQYF. V usage is TRBV6-5 and J usage is TRBJ2-7. CDR3 length: 13 residues. Germline CDR1 and CDR2: MNHEY and SVGAGI.

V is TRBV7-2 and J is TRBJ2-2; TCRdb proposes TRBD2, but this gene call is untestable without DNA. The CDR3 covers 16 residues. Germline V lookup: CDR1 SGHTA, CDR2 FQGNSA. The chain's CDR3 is CASSLQLATNTGELFF.

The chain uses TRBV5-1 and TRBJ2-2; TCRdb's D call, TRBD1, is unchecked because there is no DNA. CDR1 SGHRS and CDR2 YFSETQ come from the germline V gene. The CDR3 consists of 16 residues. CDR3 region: CASSPIRQGDTGELFF. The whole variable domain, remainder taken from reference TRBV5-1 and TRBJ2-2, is KAGVTQTPRYLIKTRGQQVTLSCSPISGHRSVSWYQQTPGQGLQFLFEYFSETQRNKGNFPGRFSGRQFSNSRSEMNVSTLELGDSALYLCASSPIRQGDTGELFFGEGSRLTVL.